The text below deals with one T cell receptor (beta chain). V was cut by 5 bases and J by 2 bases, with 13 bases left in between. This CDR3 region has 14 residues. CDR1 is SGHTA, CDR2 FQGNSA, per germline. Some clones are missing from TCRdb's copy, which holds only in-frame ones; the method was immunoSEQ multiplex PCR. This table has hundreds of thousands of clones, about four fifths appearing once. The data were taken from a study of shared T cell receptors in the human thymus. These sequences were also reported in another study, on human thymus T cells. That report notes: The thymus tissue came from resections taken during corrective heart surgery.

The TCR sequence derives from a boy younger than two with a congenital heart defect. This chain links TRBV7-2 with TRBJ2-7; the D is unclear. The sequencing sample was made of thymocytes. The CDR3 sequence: CASSLPGGTYEQYF. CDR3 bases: TGTGCCAGCAGCCTACCCGGCGGTACCTACGAGCAGTACTTC.